This entry lists 9 T cell receptor beta chains sequenced from one sample in a study of blood T cell dynamics during melanoma immunotherapy. This sample's time point: pre-treatment baseline. The repertoire was sequenced with immunoSEQ multiplex PCR; TCRdb's copy has only in-frame clones and lacks some. Seen here are about 9,600 clones, less than 90% observed once, and the top ten hold roughly a tenth. The sequences come from blood, collected from a patient treated with checkpoint blockade. These receptors originate from a human donor with melanoma.

The chain joins TRBV30 to TRBJ1-5; D might be TRBD1 (5 bases). The CDR3 spans 13 residues. Germline CDR1 is GTSNPN and CDR2 is SVGIG (reference sequence). Trimming cost V 0 bases and J 7 bases, with 10 bases left between them. CDR3 in amino acids: CAWSVQGGQPQHF. The CDR3 DNA reads TGTGCCTGGAGTGTCCAGGGTGGACAGCCCCAGCATTTT.

The rearrangement joins TRBV7-9 to TRBJ2-1, with D unclear. V lost 4 bases and J lost 4, with 8 bases in between. The CDR3 runs to 13 residues. CDR1 is SEHNR and CDR2 is FQNEAQ in the germline V gene (reference sequence). In DNA, the CDR3 is TGTGCCAGCAGCTCAACTGGATACAATGAGCAGTTCTTC. Amino acids: CASSSTGYNEQFF.

The rearrangement joins TRBV28 to TRBJ1-4; D may be TRBD1 (5 bases). Trimming shortened V by 8 bases and J by 3 bases, and 13 bases separated the two germline ends. This CDR3 spans 14 amino acids. Germline V gene data show CDR1 as MDHEN and CDR2 as SYDVKM. In DNA form, the CDR3 reads TGTGCCAGCTCGGTTGGGGGGGCTAATGAAAAACTGTTTTTT. This translates into CASSVGGANEKLFF. Using reference TRBV28 and TRBJ1-4 for the parts outside the CDR3, the full variable domain is DVKVTQSSRYLVKRTGEKVFLECVQDMDHENMFWYRQDPGLGLRLIYFSYDVKMKEKGDIPEGYSVSREKKERFSLILESASTNQTSMYLCASSVGGANEKLFFGSGTQLSVL.

The rearrangement joins TRBV5-4 to TRBJ2-7; 7 nucleotides agree with TRBD1. This CDR3 contains 14 residues. J was trimmed by 0 bases and V by 4 bases; bases with no gene match: 4. Germline CDR1 reads SGHNT; CDR2 reads YYREEE (reference sequence). CDR3 in DNA: TGTGCCAGCAGCGCAGGACAGGACTCCTACGAGCAGTACTTC. It codes for CASSAGQDSYEQYF.

The chain has TRBV21-1 and TRBJ2-7. TRBV21-1 represents a pseudogene. The length of the CDR3 is 12 residues. The CDR3 DNA reads TGTGCCAGCACCGGGACCTCCTACGAGCAGTACTTC. Translating gives CASTGTSYEQYF.

The chain is built from TRBV10-2 and TRBJ2-5; D gene unclear. The V and J ends lost 8 bases and 4 bases respectively, with 14 bases between them. In germline, CDR1 is WSHSY, CDR2 SAAADI. The CDR3 has 13 amino acids. CDR3 region: CASGRRHSETQYF. DNA for the CDR3: TGCGCCAGCGGCCGGCGGCACTCAGAGACCCAGTACTTC.

J is TRBJ2-2 and V is TRBV6-5; D is perhaps TRBD2 (6 bases). This CDR3 has 15 residues. The V gene's germline CDR1 is MNHEY and CDR2 SVGAGI. V was clipped by 8 bases and J by 4 bases, with 17 bases between them. CDR3 sequence reads: CASCLGGRGTGELFF. CDR3 in DNA: TGTGCCAGCTGTTTGGGGGGACGTGGCACCGGGGAGCTGTTTTTT.

The chain has TRBV7-7 and TRBJ2-5; possible D gene TRBD2, 6 bases. Trimming took 5 bases from V and 2 from J, leaving 12 bases between them. CDR3 length equals 14 residues. CDR1 is SSHAT and CDR2 is FNYEAQ in the germline V gene (reference sequence). The CDR3 DNA is TGTGCCAGCAGCCCCGTAGGGACTCAAGAGACCCAGTACTTC. The encoded protein is CASSPVGTQETQYF. The whole variable domain, remainder taken from reference TRBV7-7 and TRBJ2-5, is GAGVSQSPRYKVTKRGQDVTLRCDPISSHATLYWYQQALGQGPEFLTYFNYEAQPDKSGLPSDRFSAERPEGSISTLTIQRTEQRDSAMYRCASSPVGTQETQYFGPGTRLLVL.

V is TRBV19 and J is TRBJ1-3; D is possibly TRBD1 (5 bases). There are 15 residues in the CDR3. With 7 bases removed from V and 1 base from J, the gap between germline ends came to 14 bases. CDR1 and CDR2 (germline): LNHDA, SQIVND (reference sequence). CDR3 DNA: TGTGCCAGTAACCATTTTGACAGTTCTGGAAACACCATATATTTT. Residues: CASNHFDSSGNTIYF.